This TCR beta chain was captured by sequencing in a study of tumor-infiltrating lymphocytes in localized non-small cell lung cancer. The CDR3 contains 18 residues. Germline assignment: CDR1 SGHKS and CDR2 YYEKEE (reference sequence). V was pared by 0 bases and J by 1 base, with 8 bases of the junction left unmatched. Study observations and caveats: Tumor T-cell fraction was not associated with recurrence-free survival.

Libraries were prepared by immunoSEQ multiplex PCR; TCRdb keeps only in-frame clonotypes and omits some of them. The sample gives over 10,000 clones, 78% of which show up once; approximately 4.5% is in the top ten. On this clone: What it recognizes is unknown.

The sequencing sample was made of lung tumor tissue. The chain joins TRBV5-5 to TRBJ2-3, with 10 bases fitting TRBD1. This receptor was taken from a human donor with non-small cell lung cancer. The DNA for the CDR3 is TGTGCCAGCAGCTTGGTAGGGTTGGGGACAGGGGGCACAGATACGCAGTATTTT. Translated: CASSLVGLGTGGTDTQYF.